The 27 T cell receptor beta chains below were found in one sample sequenced in a study of cytomegalovirus exposure and HLA in healthy donors. Researchers ran the PCR with 60 Vbeta and 13 Jbeta primers. Libraries were prepared by immunoSEQ multiplex PCR; TCRdb keeps only in-frame clonotypes and omits some of them. The data show 45,000 to 65,000 clones, 72% seen once. Sequencing was carried out using PBMCs. Receptors were obtained from a woman aged 45 to 65 in good health and CMV-seropositive.

As for this clone: The sample holds other DNA sequences that translate to the same CDR3. The chain couples TRBV7-9 to TRBJ1-1; TRBD1 matches 7 bases. The germline V gene has CDR1 SEHNR and CDR2 FQNEAQ (reference sequence). V trimming: 8 bases; J trimming: 11 bases; junction bases outside the gene matches: 11. The CDR3 covers 12 residues. The CDR3 sequence is CASGPTGTGAFF. CDR3 DNA sequence: TGTGCCAGCGGGCCGACAGGGACTGGGGCTTTCTTT.

The genes are TRBV11-2 and TRBJ1-4, with D hard to call. V was cut by 5 bases and J by 4 bases, with 20 bases left in between. The germline CDR1 and CDR2 sequences are SGHAT and FQNNGV. This CDR3 spans 17 amino acids. The CDR3 protein is CASSRGSGGLGNEKLFF. The DNA for the CDR3 is TGTGCCAGCAGCCGGGGATCGGGAGGGTTGGGTAATGAAAAACTGTTTTTT.

This chain links TRBV18 with TRBJ2-5; the match to TRBD2 covers 8 bases. This CDR3 comprises 14 residues. V was clipped by 3 bases and J by 4 bases; unmatched bases: 4. Germline assignment: CDR1 KGHSH and CDR2 LQKENI. In nucleotides, the CDR3 is TGTGCCAGCTCACCCGGGACTAGAGGAGAGACCCAGTACTTC. Protein: CASSPGTRGETQYF.

The chain employs TRBV4-3 and TRBJ2-1; 7 bases map to TRBD2. The V and J ends lost 0 bases and 5 bases, in that order; junction bases with no gene match: 4. CDR3 size: 15 residues. CDR1 and CDR2 (germline): LGHNA, YSLEER. The CDR3 here is CASSQDHGRNNEQFF. CDR3 nucleotide sequence: TGCGCCAGCAGCCAAGATCACGGGAGGAACAATGAGCAGTTCTTC.

The J gene is TRBJ1-2, the V gene TRBV28; 7 bases line up with TRBD1. In germline, CDR1 is MDHEN, CDR2 SYDVKM. CDR3 length: 16 residues. V gave up 1 base and J gave up 8 bases; unmatched junction bases: 13. CDR3 DNA sequence: TGTGCCAGCAGTTTATTTTCCCTTGGACAGGCTGGGGGCTACACCTTC. It codes for CASSLFSLGQAGGYTF.

The rearrangement links TRBV6-5 to TRBJ2-7; possible D gene TRBD1, 7 bases. Germline V gene lookup returns CDR1 MNHEY and CDR2 SVGAGI. V lost 6 bases to trimming and J lost 4 bases, with 16 bases between them. The CDR3 sequence is 14 residues long. In DNA form, the CDR3 reads TGTGCCAGCAGCAAGGAGGGGGCGCGGTACGAGCAGTACTTC. This encodes CASSKEGARYEQYF.

The chain recombines TRBV7-3 with TRBJ2-7; D is undetermined. This CDR3 region has 14 residues. Deletions cut 4 bases from V and 0 bases from J, with 10 bases between. Germline V CDR1 and CDR2: SGHTA, FQGTGA. CDR3 sequence (DNA): TGTGCCAGCAGCTCCGATTCGAGCTCCTACGAGCAGTACTTC. Protein: CASSSDSSSYEQYF.

This sequence joins TRBV6-5 and TRBJ2-1; 8 nucleotides match TRBD2. The germline CDR1 and CDR2 sequences are MNHEY and SVGAGI. V was clipped by 8 bases and J by 9 bases; unmatched bases: 9. The CDR3 length is 13 residues. The CDR3 here is CASYGGTRAEQFF. The DNA of the CDR3 is TGTGCCAGCTATGGAGGGACTAGGGCTGAGCAGTTCTTC.

V gene TRBV28 combines with J gene TRBJ1-5; 7 nucleotides align to TRBD1. Losses at the gene ends were 7 bases for V and 0 bases for J; bases not matched to a gene: 15. The germline V gene encodes CDR1 MDHEN and CDR2 SYDVKM. The CDR3 has 18 residues. This CDR3 reads CASIGGTDRAHSNQPQHF. CDR3 nucleotide sequence: TGTGCCAGCATTGGGGGGACAGATCGAGCTCATAGCAATCAGCCCCAGCATTTT.

The chain joins TRBV7-2 to TRBJ1-1; TRBD1 agrees at 10 bases. The V gene's germline CDR1 is SGHTA and CDR2 FQGNSA. V lost 3 bases and J lost 1; bases outside the gene matches: 5. This CDR3 is 16 amino acids long. The CDR3 coding sequence is TGTGCCAGCAGCTTGACAGGGGGCCTGCGGAACACTGAAGCTTTCTTT. Translating it yields CASSLTGGLRNTEAFF.

The J gene is TRBJ2-1, the V gene TRBV6-1; 13 nucleotides match TRBD2. Germline lookup yields CDR1 MNHNS and CDR2 SASEGT. The CDR3 runs 15 residues. With V trimmed by 8 bases and J by 9 bases, 10 bases remained unmatched. The CDR3 DNA reads as TGTGCCAGCCTCGTTACTAGCGGGGGGGGCAGTGAGCAGTTCTTC. Translating it yields CASLVTSGGGSEQFF.

Regarding this clone: Other nucleotide sequences from this sample produce the same CDR3. The chain uses TRBV12-5 and TRBJ2-3, with D uncertain. Per the germline V gene, CDR1 is LGHNT and CDR2 is FRNRAP. The CDR3 loop spans 16 amino acids. Trimming pared 0 bases from V and 2 bases from J, leaving 12 bases between. The CDR3: CASGLVQTTFTDTQYF. The DNA of the CDR3 is TGTGCTAGTGGTTTGGTACAGACAACATTCACAGATACGCAGTATTTT.

This clone was seen only a few times. V is TRBV7-2 and J is TRBJ2-1, with TRBD1 matching over 11 bases. The CDR3 loop spans 18 amino acids. The J segment lost 10 bases and the V segment lost 5 bases, leaving 19 bases of the junction unmatched. Per the germline V gene, CDR1 is SGHTA and CDR2 is FQGNSA. CDR3: CASSPYTMGTGGFGEQFF. The CDR3 DNA reads TGTGCCAGCAGCCCTTATACAATGGGGACAGGGGGATTTGGGGAGCAGTTCTTC.

The CDR3 DNA reads as TGCGCCAGCAGCCCCATCGCGGGGGCAACCTACGAGCAGTACTTC. Translated, it gives CASSPIAGATYEQYF. V gene TRBV5-1 combines with J gene TRBJ2-7; possible D gene TRBD2, 7 bases. This CDR3 has 15 amino acids. Trimming took 4 bases from V and 2 from J, leaving 16 bases between them. CDR1 and CDR2 (germline): SGHRS, YFSETQ.

This clone was detected only a few times. The V call is TRBV30, the J call TRBJ2-2, with D tentatively TRBD2 (6 bases). CDR3 length equals 12 residues. The germline V gene encodes CDR1 GTSNPN and CDR2 SVGIG (reference sequence). Trimming cost V 2 bases and J 7 bases, with 8 bases left between them. DNA for the CDR3: TGTGCCTGGAGTTTCGGGGGCGGGGAGCTGTTTTTT. Amino acids: CAWSFGGGELFF.

V is TRBV5-4 and J is TRBJ2-7; weak D call: TRBD1 (6 bases). With 3 bases removed from V and 2 bases from J, the gap between germline ends came to 18 bases. CDR3 length: 16 amino acids. Germline-derived CDR1 and CDR2 are SGHNT and YYREEE (reference sequence). The CDR3 DNA reads TGTGCCAGCAGCTCGAACCTCGGGACAAAGGCCTACGAGCAGTACTTC. This translates into CASSSNLGTKAYEQYF.

The chain couples TRBV18 to TRBJ2-2, with a possible D match to TRBD2 (5 bases). The V end was cut by 6 bases, the J end by 4 bases, with 9 bases between. The CDR3 has 13 amino acids. Germline CDR1 is KGHSH and CDR2 is LQKENI. The CDR3 spells CASSGVLTGELFF. CDR3 nucleotide sequence: TGTGCCAGCTCCGGGGTCCTCACCGGGGAGCTGTTTTTT.

The chain couples TRBV7-9 to TRBJ2-5, with D uncertain. Germline CDR1 reads SEHNR; CDR2 reads FQNEAQ (reference sequence). The CDR3 is 14 amino acids. Trimming removed 5 bases from V and 7 bases from J, with 17 bases in between. The CDR3 DNA sequence: TGTGCCAGCAGCACCACTACCGGTCGTATGACCCAGTACTTC. This encodes CASSTTTGRMTQYF.

The rearrangement joins TRBV19 to TRBJ1-1, with D unclear. This CDR3 has 13 amino acids. The V and J ends lost 10 bases and 4 bases respectively, with 16 bases between them. Germline V gene data show CDR1 as LNHDA and CDR2 as SQIVND (reference sequence). CDR3 coding DNA: TGTGCCACAAGCCGAGCTGGAGGCACTGAAGCTTTCTTT. Amino acids: CATSRAGGTEAFF.

This sequence joins TRBV7-2 and TRBJ2-1, with 10 nucleotides matching TRBD2. V shed 2 bases and J 7 bases; nucleotides not matched to a gene: 11. This CDR3 has 17 amino acids. Germline CDR1 reads SGHTA; CDR2 reads FQGNSA. The CDR3 nucleotides are TGTGCCAGCAGCTTACAAGGAGCGGGAGGGCCCCGGAATGAGCAGTTCTTC. It is translated as CASSLQGAGGPRNEQFF.

The CDR3 here is CAWSVNSGHTGELFF. CDR3 coding DNA: TGTGCCTGGAGTGTAAATAGCGGACACACCGGGGAGCTGTTTTTT. This sequence joins TRBV30 and TRBJ2-2; perhaps TRBD2 as D (6 bases). Germline assignment: CDR1 GTSNPN and CDR2 SVGIG (reference sequence). This CDR3 region has 15 residues. The V and J ends lost 0 bases and 3 bases respectively, with 11 bases between them.

The J gene is TRBJ2-7, the V gene TRBV6-6, with a possible D match to TRBD1 (5 bases). In germline, CDR1 is MNHNY, CDR2 SVGAGI (reference sequence). The V end was cut by 8 bases, the J end by 7 bases, with 24 bases between. This CDR3 spans 15 amino acids. CDR3 sequence reads: CASEDTGKAPKEQYF. The CDR3 DNA reads as TGTGCCAGCGAGGATACAGGAAAGGCGCCTAAGGAGCAGTACTTC.

V is TRBV29-1 and J is TRBJ2-1; maybe TRBD2 (6 bases). The CDR3 spans 13 residues. The ends were cut back, 3 bases at V and 5 bases at J, with 11 bases in the middle. CDR1 and CDR2 from the germline V gene are SQVTM and ANQGSEA. The CDR3 DNA reads as TGCAGCGTTGACTGGAGGAGGGACAATGAGCAGTTCTTC. It specifies CSVDWRRDNEQFF.

This clone has just one count. The rearrangement uses TRBV27 and TRBJ2-7, with TRBD1 matching 9 bases. Germline loops: CDR1 MNHEY, CDR2 SMNVEV (reference sequence). V was pared by 3 bases and J by 3 bases, with 6 bases of the junction left unmatched. The CDR3 loop spans 15 amino acids. The CDR3 DNA reads as TGTGCCAGCAGTTTCCGGGGACAGGGTAGCTACGAGCAGTACTTC. Residues: CASSFRGQGSYEQYF.

This clone was counted once. The chain joins TRBV29-1 to TRBJ2-5, with 9 bases identical to TRBD1. Germline trimming cut 7 bases from V and 11 bases from J; bases unmatched to any gene: 17. Per the germline V gene, CDR1 is SQVTM and CDR2 is ANQGSEA. The CDR3 runs 14 residues. The CDR3 loop reads CSAEGGTGSGEQYF. The CDR3 DNA is TGCAGCGCCGAGGGGGGGACAGGGAGTGGTGAGCAGTACTTC.

The J gene is TRBJ2-1, the V gene TRBV2, with D tentatively TRBD1 (6 bases). V lost 3 bases, J lost 8 bases, and 14 bases lay in between. There are 14 residues in the CDR3. Germline V gene lookup returns CDR1 SNHLY and CDR2 FYNNEI. The CDR3 protein is CASSENRETDEQFF. As DNA, the CDR3 is TGTGCCAGCAGTGAGAACAGGGAGACGGATGAGCAGTTCTTC.

The V and J genes are TRBV5-1 and TRBJ2-5; 8 nucleotides match TRBD2. In germline, CDR1 is SGHRS, CDR2 YFSETQ. CDR3 size: 16 residues. V gave up 4 bases and J gave up 6 bases; unmatched junction bases: 14. The CDR3 here is CASSTSPAGGIKTQYF. CDR3 in DNA: TGCGCCAGCAGCACAAGTCCTGCGGGGGGAATCAAGACCCAGTACTTC.